This TCR beta chain was profiled in a study of blood T cells in healthy people across ages. CDR3 length: 15 residues. Trimming at V came to 5 bases and at J to 8 bases, leaving 10 bases not matched to a gene. The germline V gene encodes CDR1 SGHAT and CDR2 FQNNGV. A second about 6 to 12 cycle PCR used barcoded and J-beta primers. TCRdb itself ran the 5' RACE reads through MiXCR, one entry per CDR3 protein. The sample lists roughly 800,000 distinct CDR3 sequences; around half were seen once. This clonotype was recorded only once. Sequenced input: blood. J is TRBJ2-1 and V is TRBV11-2, with TRBD2 matching over 9 bases. The origin of this receptor is a man at least 80 years old in good health. In nucleotides, the CDR3 is TGTGCCAGCAGCCCCGGGGCTAGCGGGAACTATGAGCAGTTCTTC. This translates into CASSPGASGNYEQFF.